This T cell receptor (beta chain) was captured in a study of blood T cell repertoires in COVID-19. Original analysis: How many nucleated cells were present was estimated from reference gene primer amplification. Measured with immunoSEQ multiplex PCR; TCRdb has only the in-frame clones, and not every one. V and J calls plus clone size are reproduced from that table; the DNA served to infer D and trimming. The table includes some 41,000 clones, approximately 87% detected once. This CDR3 has 15 amino acids. Germline V gene sequence: CDR1 SGHAT, CDR2 FQNNGV. V dropped 0 bases and J dropped 8; count of bases not matched to a gene: 8.

Sequenced sample: peripheral blood. The receptor was derived from a human donor in a cohort sampled during active COVID-19. The rearrangement uses TRBV11-2 and TRBJ2-7; 9 bases line up with TRBD1. CDR3 region: CASSLDRDRGRKQYF. In DNA form, the CDR3 reads TGTGCCAGCAGCTTAGATCGCGACAGGGGGAGGAAGCAGTACTTC.